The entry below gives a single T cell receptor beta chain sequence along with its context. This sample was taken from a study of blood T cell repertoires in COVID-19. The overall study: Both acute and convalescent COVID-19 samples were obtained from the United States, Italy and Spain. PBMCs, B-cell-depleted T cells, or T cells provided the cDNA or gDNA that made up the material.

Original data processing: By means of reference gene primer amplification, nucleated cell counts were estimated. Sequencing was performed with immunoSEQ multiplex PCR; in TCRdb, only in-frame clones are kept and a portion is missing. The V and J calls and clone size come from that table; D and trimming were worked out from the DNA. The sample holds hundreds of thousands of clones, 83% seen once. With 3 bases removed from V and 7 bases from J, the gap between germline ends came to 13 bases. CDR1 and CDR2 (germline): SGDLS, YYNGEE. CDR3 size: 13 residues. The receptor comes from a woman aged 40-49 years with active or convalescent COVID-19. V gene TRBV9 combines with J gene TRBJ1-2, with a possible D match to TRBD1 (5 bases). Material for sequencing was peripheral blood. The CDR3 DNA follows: TGTGCCAGCAGCGGGAGTCTAGGGGTTGGCTACACCTTC. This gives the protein CASSGSLGVGYTF.